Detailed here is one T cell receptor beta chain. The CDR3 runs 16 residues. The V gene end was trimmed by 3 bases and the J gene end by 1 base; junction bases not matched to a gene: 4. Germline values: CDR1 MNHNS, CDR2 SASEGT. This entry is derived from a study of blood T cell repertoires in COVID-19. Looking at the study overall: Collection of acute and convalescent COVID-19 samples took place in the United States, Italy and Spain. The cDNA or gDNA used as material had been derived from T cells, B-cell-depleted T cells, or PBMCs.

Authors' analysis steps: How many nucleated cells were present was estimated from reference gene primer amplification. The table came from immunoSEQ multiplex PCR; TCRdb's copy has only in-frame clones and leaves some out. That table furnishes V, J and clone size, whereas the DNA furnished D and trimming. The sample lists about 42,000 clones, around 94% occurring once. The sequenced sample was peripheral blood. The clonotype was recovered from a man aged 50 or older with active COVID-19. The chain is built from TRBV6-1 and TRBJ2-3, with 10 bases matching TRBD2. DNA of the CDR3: TGTGCCAGCAGTGACTTAGCGGGAGGAGGCACAGATACGCAGTATTTT. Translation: CASSDLAGGGTDTQYF.